This paragraph reports one T cell receptor beta chain. Its antigen is unidentified. The data are from a study of identical twins. The CDR3 has 18 residues. V shed 5 bases, J shed 2 bases, and the junction held 11 bases outside the gene matches. Whole-study results and caveats: Findings depended on cross-sectional statistics rather than tracking the same donors. Cord blood beta clonotypes that were abundant carried fewer insertions, and memory repertoires showed no such trend.

In TCRdb, the 5' RACE reads were re-called with MiXCR into one record per CDR3 protein. The profile covers a few hundred thousand distinct CDR3 sequences, with 5.5% to 7.5% appearing a single time and roughly 15% taken by the ten largest. These sequences were also reported in another study, on T cells expressing NK-cell markers. That source adds: Cells sorted as CD3+CD56+NKG2C+, CD3+CD56+NKG2C- and CD3+CD56-NKG2C+ T cells supplied the TCR beta repertoires. Seven donors tested HCMV-seropositive and one tested seronegative among the eight sequenced.

The receptor was derived from a woman under 30 in good health. Sequences were obtained from CD8+ T cells sorted from blood. The chain combines TRBV12-3 or TRBV12-4 with TRBJ2-6; 8 bases fit TRBD1. CDR3 protein: CASSPGRQGRAGANVLTF. DNA for the CDR3: TGTGCCAGCAGTCCGGGTCGACAGGGGCGGGCTGGGGCCAACGTCCTGACTTTC.